The TCR beta chain under discussion was sequenced for a study of blood T cell repertoires in COVID-19. Study in general: The United States, Italy and Spain provided the acute and convalescent COVID-19 samples. Sample material is recorded as cDNA or gDNA derived from T cells, B-cell-depleted T cells, or PBMCs.

Original processing methods: Amplification from reference gene primers served as the basis for estimated nucleated cell counts. The protocol was immunoSEQ multiplex PCR, while the TCRdb copy is restricted to in-frame clones and leaves out a portion. That table supplies the V and J calls and clone size; D and trimming were determined from the DNA. There are fewer than 150,000 clones in the sample; almost 80% occur only once, and 11% lies in the top ten. Germline V gives CDR1 LGHDT, CDR2 YNNKEL (reference sequence). The CDR3 extends over 14 amino acids. J lost 3 bases, V lost 4 bases, and 1 base had no gene match. There are a few counts of this clone.

This TCR was recovered from a man in his 60s who had recovered from COVID-19. The rearrangement uses TRBV3-1 (or the pseudogene TRBV3-2) and TRBJ2-2; 8 positions agree with TRBD1. The sample was peripheral blood. The CDR3, as DNA: TGTGCCAGCAGCCCGACAGGGGACACCGGGGAGCTGTTTTTT. This codes for CASSPTGDTGELFF.